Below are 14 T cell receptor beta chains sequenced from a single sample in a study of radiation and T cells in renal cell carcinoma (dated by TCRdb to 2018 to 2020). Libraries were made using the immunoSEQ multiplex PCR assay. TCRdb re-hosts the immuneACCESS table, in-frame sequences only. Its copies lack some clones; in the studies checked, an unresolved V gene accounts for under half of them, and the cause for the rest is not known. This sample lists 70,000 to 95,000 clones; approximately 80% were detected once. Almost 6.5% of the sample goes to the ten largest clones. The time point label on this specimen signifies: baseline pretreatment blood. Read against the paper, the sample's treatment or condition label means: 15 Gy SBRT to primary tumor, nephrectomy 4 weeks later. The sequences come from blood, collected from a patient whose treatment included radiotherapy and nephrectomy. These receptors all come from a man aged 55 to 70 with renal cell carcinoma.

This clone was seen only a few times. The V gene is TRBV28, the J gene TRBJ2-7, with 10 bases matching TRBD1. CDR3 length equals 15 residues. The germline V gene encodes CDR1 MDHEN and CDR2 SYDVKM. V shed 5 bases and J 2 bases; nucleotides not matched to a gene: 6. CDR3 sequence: CASSADRGPTYEQYF. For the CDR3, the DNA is TGTGCCAGCAGTGCCGACAGGGGGCCAACCTACGAGCAGTACTTC.

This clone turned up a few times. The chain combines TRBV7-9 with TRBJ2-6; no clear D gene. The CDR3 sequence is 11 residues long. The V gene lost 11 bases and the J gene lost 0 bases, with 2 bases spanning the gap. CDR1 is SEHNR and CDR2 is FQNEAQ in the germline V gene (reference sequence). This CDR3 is CAGSGANVLTF. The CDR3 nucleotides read TGTGCCGGCTCTGGGGCCAACGTCCTGACTTTC.

The CDR3 loop is CASSDGNLGGYGYTF. The CDR3 region has the DNA TGCGCCAGCAGTGACGGGAACCTCGGCGGCTATGGCTACACCTTC. The J gene is TRBJ1-2, the V gene TRBV10-2, with unresolved D. The CDR3 extends over 15 amino acids. The germline CDR1 and CDR2 sequences are WSHSY and SAAADI. The V end was cut by 3 bases, the J end by 4 bases, with 15 bases between.

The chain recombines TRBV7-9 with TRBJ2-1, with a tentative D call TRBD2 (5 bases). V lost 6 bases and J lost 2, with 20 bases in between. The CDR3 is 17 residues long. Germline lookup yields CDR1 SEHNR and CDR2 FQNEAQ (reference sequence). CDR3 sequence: CASRSTRSKPPYNEQFF. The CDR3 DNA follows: TGTGCCAGCAGGTCCACTAGATCCAAACCTCCCTACAATGAGCAGTTCTTC.

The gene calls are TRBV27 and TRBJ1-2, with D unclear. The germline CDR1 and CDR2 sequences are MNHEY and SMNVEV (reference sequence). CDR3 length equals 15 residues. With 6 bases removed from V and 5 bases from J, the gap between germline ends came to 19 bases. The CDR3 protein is CASSSGLLNSYGYTF. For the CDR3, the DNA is TGTGCCAGCAGCTCTGGACTGTTAAACTCATATGGCTACACCTTC.

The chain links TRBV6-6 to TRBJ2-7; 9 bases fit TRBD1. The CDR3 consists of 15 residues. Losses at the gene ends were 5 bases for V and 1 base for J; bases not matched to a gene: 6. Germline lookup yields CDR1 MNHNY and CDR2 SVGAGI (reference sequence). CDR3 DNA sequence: TGTGCCAGCAGTCCACCAGGGACAGGGTCCTACGAGCAGTACTTC. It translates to CASSPPGTGSYEQYF.

The CDR3 bases are TGTGCCAGCAGCCAGGCACTTGGACGATCGGCTTTCTTT. It specifies CASSQALGRSAFF. The chain joins TRBV27 to TRBJ1-1, with unresolved D. Germline-derived CDR1 and CDR2 are MNHEY and SMNVEV (reference sequence). With 6 bases removed from V and 11 bases from J, the gap between germline ends came to 19 bases. The CDR3 totals 13 residues.

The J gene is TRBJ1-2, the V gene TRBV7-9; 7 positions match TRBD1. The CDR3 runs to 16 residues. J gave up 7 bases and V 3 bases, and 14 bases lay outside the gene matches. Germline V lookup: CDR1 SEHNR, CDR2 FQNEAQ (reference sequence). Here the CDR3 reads CASSLALTGIGSGYTF. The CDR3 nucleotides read TGTGCCAGCAGCTTGGCCCTGACAGGGATAGGCTCTGGCTACACCTTC.

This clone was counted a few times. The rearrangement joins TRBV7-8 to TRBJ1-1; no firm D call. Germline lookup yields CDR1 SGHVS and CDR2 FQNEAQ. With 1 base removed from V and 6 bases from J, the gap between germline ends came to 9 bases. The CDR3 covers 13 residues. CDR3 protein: CASSLVPEAEAFF. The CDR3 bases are TGTGCCAGCAGCTTAGTCCCCGAGGCTGAAGCTTTCTTT.

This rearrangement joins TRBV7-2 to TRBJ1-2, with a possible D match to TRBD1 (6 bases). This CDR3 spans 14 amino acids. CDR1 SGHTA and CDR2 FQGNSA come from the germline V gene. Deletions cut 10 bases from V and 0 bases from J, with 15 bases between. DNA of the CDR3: TGTGCCACCCACGGAGGGGGTCCTAACTATGGCTACACCTTC. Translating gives CATHGGGPNYGYTF.

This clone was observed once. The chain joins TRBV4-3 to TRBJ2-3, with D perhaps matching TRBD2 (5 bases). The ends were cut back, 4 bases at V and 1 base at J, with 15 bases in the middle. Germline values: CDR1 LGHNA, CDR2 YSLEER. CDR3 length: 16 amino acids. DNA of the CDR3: TGCGCCAGCAGCCCCGGACTTCCCGTCGGCACAGATACGCAGTATTTT. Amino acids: CASSPGLPVGTDTQYF.

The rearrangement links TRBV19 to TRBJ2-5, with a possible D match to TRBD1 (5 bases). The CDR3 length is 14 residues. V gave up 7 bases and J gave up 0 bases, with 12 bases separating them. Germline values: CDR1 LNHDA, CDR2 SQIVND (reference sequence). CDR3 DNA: TGTGCCAGTAAGCCTGCAGGGTACCAAGAGACCCAGTACTTC. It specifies CASKPAGYQETQYF. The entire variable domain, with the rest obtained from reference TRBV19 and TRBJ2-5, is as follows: DGGITQSPKYLFRKEGQNVTLSCEQNLNHDAMYWYRQDPGQGLRLIYYSQIVNDFQKGDIAEGYSVSREKKESFPLTVTSAQKNPTAFYLCASKPAGYQETQYFGPGTRLLVL.

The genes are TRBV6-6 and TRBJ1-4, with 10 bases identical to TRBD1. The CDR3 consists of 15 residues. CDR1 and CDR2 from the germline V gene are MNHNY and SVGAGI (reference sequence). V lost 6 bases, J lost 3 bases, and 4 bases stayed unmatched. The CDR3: CASSRGQGANEKLFF. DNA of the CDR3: TGTGCCAGCAGCCGAGGACAGGGGGCTAATGAAAAACTGTTTTTT.

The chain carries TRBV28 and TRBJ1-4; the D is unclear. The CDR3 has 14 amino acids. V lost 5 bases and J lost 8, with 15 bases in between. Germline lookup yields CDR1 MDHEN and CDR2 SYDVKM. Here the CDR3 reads CASSQDSVREKLFF. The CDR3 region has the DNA TGTGCCAGCAGTCAGGACTCTGTACGCGAAAAACTGTTTTTT.